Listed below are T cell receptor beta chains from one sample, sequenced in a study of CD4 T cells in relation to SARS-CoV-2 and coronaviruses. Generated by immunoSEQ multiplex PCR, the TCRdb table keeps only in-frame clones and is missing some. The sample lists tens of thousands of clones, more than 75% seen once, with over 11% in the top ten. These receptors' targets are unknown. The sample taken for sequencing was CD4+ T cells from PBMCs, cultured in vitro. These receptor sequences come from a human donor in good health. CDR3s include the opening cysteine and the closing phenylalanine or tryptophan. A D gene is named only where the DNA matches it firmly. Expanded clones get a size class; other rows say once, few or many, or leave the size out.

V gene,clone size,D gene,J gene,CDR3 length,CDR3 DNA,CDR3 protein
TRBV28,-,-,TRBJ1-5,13,TGTGCCAGCAGTTTACCAGGGGATCAGCCCCAGCATTTT,CASSLPGDQPQHF
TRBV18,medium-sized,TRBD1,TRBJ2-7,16,TGTGCCAGCTCACCAGAATGGACAGGGCTGGGGCACGAGCAGTACTTC,CASSPEWTGLGHEQYF
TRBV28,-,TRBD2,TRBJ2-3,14,TGTGCCAGCAGTACCAGCGGGAACACAGATACGCAGTATTTT,CASSTSGNTDTQYF
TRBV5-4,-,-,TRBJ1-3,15,TGTGCCAGCAGAAGCAGGATCCCCACTGGAAACACCATATATTTT,CASRSRIPTGNTIYF
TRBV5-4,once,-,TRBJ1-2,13,TGTGCCAGCAGCTTGAGGACAAGCAATGGCTACACCTTC,CASSLRTSNGYTF
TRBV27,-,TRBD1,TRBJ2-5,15,TGTGCCAGCAGTTCGGGGACAGGGGGTGCTGAGACCCAGTACTTC,CASSSGTGGAETQYF
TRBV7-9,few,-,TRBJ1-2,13,TGTGCCAGCAGCTTCGACAGCTCCTATGGCTACACCTTC,CASSFDSSYGYTF
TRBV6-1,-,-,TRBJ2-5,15,TGTGCCAGCAGTGAAAAACCCGGGGAGGCAGAGACCCAGTACTTC,CASSEKPGEAETQYF
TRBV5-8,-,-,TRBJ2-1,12,TGTGCCACCGGGAGCGCCTACAATGAGCAGTTCTTC,CATGSAYNEQFF
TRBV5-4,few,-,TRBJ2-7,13,TGTGCCAGCAGCTTATATGGGCCCTACGAGCAGTACTTC,CASSLYGPYEQYF
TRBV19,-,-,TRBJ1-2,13,TGTGCCAGTAGTATCAAACTTAACTATGGCTACACCTTC,CASSIKLNYGYTF
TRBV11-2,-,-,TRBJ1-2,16,TGTGCCAGCAGCTTAGGGCCCACAGGGTTGGGCTATGGCTACACCTTC,CASSLGPTGLGYGYTF
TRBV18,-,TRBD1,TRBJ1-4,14,TGTGCCAGCTCACCGGGACAGGGCGTTCGGGAACTGTTTTTT,CASSPGQGVRELFF
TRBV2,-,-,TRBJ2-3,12,TGTGCCAGCAGGGGTAGCGCAGATACGCAGTATTTT,CASRGSADTQYF
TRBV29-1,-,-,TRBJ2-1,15,TGCAGCGTACGTCACTCTACAGAGGGAGCCAATGAGCAGTTCTTC,CSVRHSTEGANEQFF